Shown below are 24 T cell receptor beta chains from a single sample sequenced in a study of regulatory T cells in long-lasting Graves disease. Documented time point: newly diagnosed GD, antithyroid drugs for less than 3 months. Construction of the TCR library relied on RNA isolated from PBMCs. Arm-PCR of CDR3 regions and iRepertoire HTBI primers were the basis on which TCR beta libraries were built. TCRdb fed the multiplex PCR reads into MiXCR, producing one record per CDR3 protein. Of about 560,000 distinct CDR3 sequences listed, more than 15% are singletons. These records were also assigned to another study, of T cells in Graves' hyperthyroidism and ophthalmopathy.

The sample was peripheral blood mononuclear cells (PBMCs), taken at new diagnosis, from a patient treated with antithyroid drugs. These receptors all come from a man between 18 and 29 years old with Graves disease.

This clonotype was found many times. The rearrangement uses TRBV7-9 and TRBJ2-5, with D unclear. The V and J ends lost 0 bases and 1 base respectively, with 6 bases between them. Germline lookup yields CDR1 SEHNR and CDR2 FQNEAQ (reference sequence). The CDR3 is made up of 14 amino acids. The CDR3 sequence is CASSLASSQETQYF. For the CDR3, the DNA is TGTGCCAGCAGCTTAGCCTCGTCCCAAGAGACCCAGTACTTC.

This rearrangement joins TRBV30 to TRBJ1-2; D perhaps matches TRBD1 (5 bases). Germline values: CDR1 GTSNPN, CDR2 SVGIG (reference sequence). The ends were cut back, 2 bases at V and 4 bases at J, with 14 bases in the middle. The CDR3 sequence is 14 residues long. The CDR3 coding sequence is TGTGCCTGGAGTTTCCAGGGAATTGGCTATGGCTACACCTTC. Translating it yields CAWSFQGIGYGYTF.

This clonotype was picked up many times. The chain combines TRBV30 with TRBJ1-2; no firm D call. The CDR3 extends over 14 amino acids. The germline V and J ends were trimmed by 0 bases and 4 bases, with 12 bases remaining between them. Germline CDR1 and CDR2: GTSNPN and SVGIG (reference sequence). The CDR3 coding sequence is TGTGCCTGGAGTGTAGTCACCCAGATCTATGGCTACACCTTC. Protein: CAWSVVTQIYGYTF.

This clonotype appeared many times. This chain uses TRBV20-1 with TRBJ2-1, with 7 bases fitting TRBD2. V trimming: 6 bases; J trimming: 0 bases; junction bases outside the gene matches: 5. Germline V lookup: CDR1 DFQATT, CDR2 SNEGSKA (reference sequence). The CDR3 spans 14 residues. The CDR3 spells CSAEERDSYNEQFF. The CDR3, as DNA: TGCAGTGCAGAGGAGCGGGACTCCTACAATGAGCAGTTCTTC.

This chain connects TRBV20-1 to TRBJ2-1; 7 bases line up with TRBD1. With V trimmed by 5 bases and J by 5 bases, 18 bases remained unmatched. The CDR3 contains 17 residues. Germline V CDR1 and CDR2: DFQATT, SNEGSKA (reference sequence). The DNA for the CDR3 is TGCAGTGCTGGCGATCAAGGCTCGCCGAGGGGGCACAATGAGCAGTTCTTC. This codes for CSAGDQGSPRGHNEQFF.

In its sample, this clonotype was seen a few times. The V call is TRBV5-1, the J call TRBJ1-2; 9 nucleotides match TRBD1. The CDR3 contains 15 residues. V was pared by 3 bases and J by 2 bases, with 5 bases of the junction left unmatched. Germline V gene data show CDR1 as SGHRS and CDR2 as YFSETQ. CDR3 coding DNA: TGCGCCAGCAGCTACAGGGGGCATGGGAACTATGGCTACACCTTC. It yields the protein CASSYRGHGNYGYTF.

The gene calls are TRBV20-1 and TRBJ1-4; maybe TRBD1 (5 bases). The CDR3 is made up of 13 amino acids. The germline CDR1 and CDR2 sequences are DFQATT and SNEGSKA (reference sequence). V was trimmed by 5 bases and J by 3 bases, leaving 10 bases between them. The CDR3 loop is CSAGACPNEKLFF. For the CDR3, the DNA is TGCAGTGCTGGGGCCTGTCCTAATGAAAAACTGTTTTTT.

This clonotype has only a few counts. This rearrangement joins TRBV20-1 to TRBJ2-5; TRBD2 aligns across 7 bases. Losses at the gene ends were 2 bases for V and 1 base for J; bases not matched to a gene: 1. The CDR3 is made up of 13 amino acids. CDR1 and CDR2 from the germline V gene are DFQATT and SNEGSKA (reference sequence). In DNA, the CDR3 is TGCAGTGCTAGAACGGGGGGCCAAGAGACCCAGTACTTC. Amino acid sequence: CSARTGGQETQYF.

The table lists this clonotype with a few counts. At one end the junction does not follow the germline gene, possibly because of a read error. The chain links TRBV20-1 to TRBJ1-3; 7 bases fit TRBD1. Germline assignment: CDR1 DFQATT and CDR2 SNEGSKA (reference sequence). This CDR3 is 14 amino acids long. This CDR3 reads CSAGDRATGNTIYF. DNA for the CDR3: TGCAGTGCTGGAGACAGGGCTACTGGAAACACCATATATTTT.

The rearrangement uses TRBV3-1 and TRBJ1-2, with 8 bases that match TRBD1. After removal of 6 bases from V and 0 bases from J, the junction contained 6 bases not matched to a gene. CDR1 is LGHDT and CDR2 is YNNKEL in the germline V gene (reference sequence). The CDR3 contains 15 residues. The CDR3 DNA follows: TGTGCCAGCAGTCCAGGGGGCCCAGCTAACTATGGCTACACCTTC. This codes for CASSPGGPANYGYTF.

At least ten counts were recorded for this clonotype. The rearrangement joins TRBV28 to TRBJ2-1; the match to TRBD2 covers 10 bases. With 5 bases clipped from V and 7 bases from J, the junction kept 8 bases outside the gene matches. Germline CDR1 reads MDHEN; CDR2 reads SYDVKM. This CDR3 has 15 amino acids. CDR3 region: CASSPLAGGRNEQFF. As DNA, the CDR3 is TGTGCCAGCAGTCCATTAGCGGGAGGAAGGAATGAGCAGTTCTTC. The complete variable domain, with remaining parts taken from reference TRBV28 and TRBJ2-1, reads DVKVTQSSRYLVKRTGEKVFLECVQDMDHENMFWYRQDPGLGLRLIYFSYDVKMKEKGDIPEGYSVSREKKERFSLILESASTNQTSMYLCASSPLAGGRNEQFFGPGTRLTVL.

This clonotype was picked up many times. The chain is built from TRBV12-3 or TRBV12-4 and TRBJ2-3, with 9 positions matching TRBD2. CDR3 length: 18 residues. Germline trimming cut 2 bases from V and 1 base from J; bases unmatched to any gene: 10. CDR3 sequence (DNA): TGTGCCAGCAGTTTAAAGGTTGGCGGGAGGGCCGGCACAGATACGCAGTATTTT. This sequence encodes CASSLKVGGRAGTDTQYF.

This chain uses TRBV11-2 with TRBJ2-5; D unclear. V lost 6 bases and J 2 bases, leaving 13 bases between the germline ends. CDR1 and CDR2 from the germline V gene are SGHAT and FQNNGV. The CDR3 runs to 14 residues. CDR3 nucleotides: TGTGCCAGCAGTCAAAACGGTCCACAAGAGACCCAGTACTTC. This codes for CASSQNGPQETQYF.

J is TRBJ2-7 and V is TRBV7-9, with no clear D. The CDR3 extends over 13 amino acids. Germline V gene lookup returns CDR1 SEHNR and CDR2 FQNEAQ (reference sequence). The V and J ends lost 5 bases and 6 bases respectively, with 14 bases between them. CDR3 region: CASSPRIPSEQYF. The CDR3 bases are TGTGCCAGCAGCCCTCGGATCCCTAGCGAGCAGTACTTC.

This clonotype was seen a few times. The V and J genes are TRBV12-3 or TRBV12-4 and TRBJ2-3; TRBD1 is a possible D gene (5 bases). V was cut by 3 bases and J by 5 bases, with 9 bases left in between. The CDR3 runs 13 residues. CDR3 region: CASSFRGGDTQYF. CDR3 bases: TGTGCCAGCAGTTTTAGGGGTGGAGATACGCAGTATTTT.

The chain employs TRBV5-1 and TRBJ2-1; D might be TRBD2 (5 bases). The CDR3 loop spans 16 amino acids. The germline V gene encodes CDR1 SGHRS and CDR2 YFSETQ. V dropped 0 bases and J dropped 7 bases, with 17 bases sitting between them. DNA of the CDR3: TGCGCCAGCAGCTTGGGTTTGGCCGGGAAGGCTAATGAGCAGTTCTTC. This sequence encodes CASSLGLAGKANEQFF.

This clonotype was picked up a small number of times. The V gene is TRBV27, the J gene TRBJ1-6, with D unresolved. Germline V gene data show CDR1 as MNHEY and CDR2 as SMNVEV (reference sequence). The CDR3 has 14 amino acids. V lost 2 bases and J lost 6, with 8 bases in between. CDR3 DNA sequence: TGTGCCAGCAGTTTAGGAGCAGCTAATTCACCCCTCCACTTT. Protein product: CASSLGAANSPLHF.

As concerns this clonotype: Being one base from a much bigger clone, this may be a read error. In nucleotides, the CDR3 is TGTGCCAGCAATCTGGAGGGACAGGGAGTCTACAATGAGCAGTTCTTC. This sequence encodes CASNLEGQGVYNEQFF. The J gene is TRBJ2-1, the V gene TRBV27, with 9 nucleotides matching TRBD1. CDR1 and CDR2 (germline): MNHEY, SMNVEV (reference sequence). This CDR3 is 16 amino acids long. The J segment lost 3 bases and the V segment lost 7 bases, leaving 10 bases of the junction unmatched.

This chain links TRBV4-1 with TRBJ2-1; D perhaps matches TRBD2 (6 bases). Germline V gives CDR1 MGHRA, CDR2 YSYEKL. V gave up 5 bases and J gave up 8 bases, with 22 bases separating them. The CDR3 is 16 residues long. As DNA, the CDR3 is TGCGCCAGCAGCTTTCGGACCGGGGGTGTTGTCGATGAGCAGTTCTTC. The encoded protein is CASSFRTGGVVDEQFF.

V gene TRBV24-1 combines with J gene TRBJ2-3; tentative D call: TRBD2 (5 bases). V shed 3 bases and J shed 6 bases, with 12 bases lying between them. This CDR3 comprises 14 residues. Germline V CDR1 and CDR2: KGHDR, SFDVKD. Here the CDR3 reads CATSDPTRSDTQYF. The DNA of the CDR3 is TGTGCCACCAGTGATCCAACTAGGTCGGATACGCAGTATTTT.

This clonotype was observed a handful of times. This rearrangement joins TRBV12-3 or TRBV12-4 to TRBJ1-2; TRBD1 might be the D (6 bases). CDR3 length equals 14 residues. Trimming left V 4 bases short and J 8 bases short, with 17 bases between. The chain's CDR3 is CASSSGPGASGYTF. DNA for the CDR3: TGTGCCAGCAGTTCCGGTCCGGGGGCGAGCGGCTACACCTTC.

This chain joins TRBV5-1 and TRBJ2-1, with 7 nucleotides matching TRBD2. V was clipped by 0 bases and J by 7 bases; unmatched bases: 4. The germline V gene has CDR1 SGHRS and CDR2 YFSETQ. The CDR3 spans 14 residues. CDR3 sequence: CASSLGTRANEQFF. CDR3 DNA sequence: TGCGCCAGCAGCTTGGGGACTAGGGCTAATGAGCAGTTCTTC.

This clonotype was observed many times. This chain joins TRBV2 and TRBJ2-7; TRBD1 might be the D (5 bases). The CDR3 covers 13 residues. V was trimmed by 8 bases and J by 2 bases, leaving 13 bases between them. Germline-derived CDR1 and CDR2 are SNHLY and FYNNEI. The CDR3 region has the DNA TGTGCCAGCGCCGTTGGGGCGGCCTACGAGCAGTACTTC. Its translation: CASAVGAAYEQYF. Variable domain in full (rest from reference TRBV2 and TRBJ2-7): EPEVTQTPSHQVTQMGQEVILRCVPISNHLYFYWYRQILGQKVEFLVSFYNNEISEKSEIFDDQFSVERPDGSNFTLKIRSTKLEDSAMYFCASAVGAAYEQYFGPGTRLTVT.

This clonotype was found many times. The V call is TRBV11-2, the J call TRBJ2-3, with D uncertain. The germline V gene encodes CDR1 SGHAT and CDR2 FQNNGV. V lost 5 bases, J lost 8 bases, and 14 bases lay in between. The CDR3 runs 13 residues. CDR3 amino acids: CASSPQKAATQYF. The DNA of the CDR3 is TGTGCCAGCAGCCCCCAGAAAGCAGCTACGCAGTATTTT. Full variable domain (remainder filled in from reference TRBV11-2 and TRBJ2-3): EAGVAQSPRYKIIEKRQSVAFWCNPISGHATLYWYQQILGQGPKLLIQFQNNGVVDDSQLPKDRFSAERLKGVDSTLKIQPAKLEDSAVYLCASSPQKAATQYFGPGTRLTVL.